One T cell receptor (beta chain) is described in this entry. Its antigen is unidentified. TCRdb called the 5' RACE reads again in MiXCR, with one record for every CDR3 protein. The sample has roughly 280,000 distinct CDR3 sequences; 20% are singletons. The sample belongs to a study of CD8 T cells in ankylosing spondylitis. CDR3 length: 17 amino acids. Trimming removed 2 bases from V and 0 bases from J, with 15 bases in between. From germline, CDR1 is MNHEY and CDR2 SVGAGI. General study results and limits: Clones linked to the disease showed a CD8+ phenotype. They occurred at relatively low frequencies in peripheral blood. As reported, disease-linked clones showed significant enrichment in matched ankylosing spondylitis synovial fluid. A TCR beta motif made of 7 to 9 highly homologous variants seemed typical of ankylosing spondylitis blood.

Sequenced sample: blood, either unsorted or a sorted T cell fraction (not recorded which). The sequence was collected from a male donor with ankylosing spondylitis or in good health (not recorded which). V is TRBV6-5 and J is TRBJ2-3, with D tentatively TRBD1 or TRBD2 (6 bases each). The CDR3 loop reads CASSYVGGGPSTDTQYF. CDR3 in DNA: TGTGCCAGCAGTTACGTAGGAGGGGGGCCTAGCACAGATACGCAGTATTTT.